These T cell receptor beta chains were read from a single sample in a study of blood T cells in healthy people across ages. MiXCR was run by TCRdb on the 5' RACE reads, yielding one entry per CDR3 protein. This table holds 600,000 or so distinct CDR3 sequences, 20% to 25% found once. Sequenced material: blood. These receptor sequences come from a man aged 70-80 years in good health. Each CDR3 is given with its conserved first and last residue. D genes are given only for firm matches. A row's size may be missing; if present it is once, few, many or a size class.

size	J	V	D	DNA	CDR3
-	TRBJ2-1	TRBV20-1	TRBD2	TGCAGTGCTAGAGTGGCTAGCGGGTACAATGAGCAGTTCTTC	CSARVASGYNEQFF
few	TRBJ2-1	TRBV6-1	TRBD2	TGTGCCAGCAGTTCAGCGGGAAAAAGAGTTGAGCAGTTCTTC	CASSSAGKRVEQFF
-	TRBJ2-2	TRBV2	-	TGTGCCAGCATCCAGAGGACAGTAGGCGGGGAGCTGTTTTTT	CASIQRTVGGELFF
many	TRBJ2-1	TRBV5-1	-	TGTGCCAGCAGTTTAGGCGGCAGCTCCTACAATGAGCAGTTCTTC	CASSLGGSSYNEQFF
few	TRBJ2-1	TRBV9	-	TGTGCCAGCAGCGCTCAGGGGGGCTCCTACAATGAGCAGTTCTTC	CASSAQGGSYNEQFF
once	TRBJ2-5	TRBV6-6	-	TGTGCCAGCAGTACTCGACTAGATCGAGAGACCCAGTACTTC	CASSTRLDRETQYF
-	TRBJ2-1	TRBV19	-	TGTGCCACCCTCCTAACGAGGTATGGGGCCAATGAGCGGTTCTTC	CATLLTRYGANERFF
-	TRBJ2-5	TRBV11-1	TRBD2	TGTGCCAGCAGCTTAGAAGTGACTAGCGGAATCCAAGAGACCCAGTACTTC	CASSLEVTSGIQETQYF
-	TRBJ2-3	TRBV29-1	-	TGCAGCGTTGAAGCCTCGGATACGCAGTATTTT	CSVEASDTQYF
-	TRBJ1-1	TRBV20-1	-	TGCAGTGCCCTGCGGGGGAGCCTAAAGGGCACTGAAGCTTTCTTT	CSALRGSLKGTEAFF
few	TRBJ2-7	TRBV2	-	TGTGCCAGCAGTGAAGGTACCACCCCAATCTACGAGCAGTACTTC	CASSEGTTPIYEQYF
many	TRBJ2-7	TRBV20-1	TRBD2	TGCAGTGCTAGAAACCCCGGCGGGAGTCCCTACGAGCAGTACTTC	CSARNPGGSPYEQYF
-	TRBJ2-2	TRBV29-1	-	TGCAGCGTCGCAGGGTTCACCGGGGAGCTGTTTTTT	CSVAGFTGELFF
few	TRBJ2-5	TRBV29-1	TRBD1	TGCAGCGTTGCGTACGGGACAGACAAAGAGACCCAGTACTTC	CSVAYGTDKETQYF
few	TRBJ1-3	TRBV7-2	-	TGTGCCAGCAGCTTAGCGACCAGGATTTCTGGAAACACCATATATTTT	CASSLATRISGNTIYF
few	TRBJ2-2	TRBV20-1	TRBD2	TGCAGTGCTCCGAGTCAGCGGGAGGGCACCGGGGAGCTGTTTTTT	CSAPSQREGTGELFF
-	TRBJ2-1	TRBV20-1	-	TGCAGTGCTAGAGGTGACTCCTACAATGAGCAGTTCTTC	CSARGDSYNEQFF
few	TRBJ2-6	TRBV14	TRBD1	TGTGCCAGCAGCAAATCGACAGGGGGTTACTCTGGGGCCAACGTCCTGACTTTC	CASSKSTGGYSGANVLTF
-	TRBJ1-1	TRBV3-1	TRBD1	TGTGCCAGCAGTCCCCGGGACAGGGGGCTGACCACTGAAGCTTTCTTT	CASSPRDRGLTTEAFF
-	TRBJ2-5	TRBV7-9	-	TGTGCCAGCAGCTTATTACGTAGCCAAGAGACCCAGTACTTC	CASSLLRSQETQYF
-	TRBJ2-3	TRBV3-1	-	TGTGCCAGCAGCCCCACGGGACTCAGCACAGATACGCAGTATTTT	CASSPTGLSTDTQYF
few	TRBJ1-4	TRBV27	-	TGTGCCAGCAGTGTGACAGGAGGGTATAATGAAAAACTGTTTTTT	CASSVTGGYNEKLFF
few	TRBJ2-3	TRBV9	TRBD2	TGTGCCAGCAGCGTCTCAGCGGGAGGCGGCACAGATACGCAGTATTTT	CASSVSAGGGTDTQYF
-	TRBJ2-5	TRBV9	-	TGTGCCAGCAGCACTTTCCGGGACGGCACCCAAGAGACCCAGCACTTC	CASSTFRDGTQETQHF
-	TRBJ2-1	TRBV2	TRBD2	TGTGCCAGCAGTGTGAGCTGGCTCATAGCCGCGGGAGGGTCGAGTGAGCAGTTCTTC	CASSVSWLIAAGGSSEQFF
many	TRBJ2-7	TRBV28	TRBD2	TGTGCCAGCAGCCGGACGACTAGCGGTCCCTCGGGCGAGCAGTACTTC	CASSRTTSGPSGEQYF
few	TRBJ2-5	TRBV6-1	TRBD1	TGTGCCAGCAGTGATGGGACAGGAACGCGGGAGACCCAGTACTTC	CASSDGTGTRETQYF